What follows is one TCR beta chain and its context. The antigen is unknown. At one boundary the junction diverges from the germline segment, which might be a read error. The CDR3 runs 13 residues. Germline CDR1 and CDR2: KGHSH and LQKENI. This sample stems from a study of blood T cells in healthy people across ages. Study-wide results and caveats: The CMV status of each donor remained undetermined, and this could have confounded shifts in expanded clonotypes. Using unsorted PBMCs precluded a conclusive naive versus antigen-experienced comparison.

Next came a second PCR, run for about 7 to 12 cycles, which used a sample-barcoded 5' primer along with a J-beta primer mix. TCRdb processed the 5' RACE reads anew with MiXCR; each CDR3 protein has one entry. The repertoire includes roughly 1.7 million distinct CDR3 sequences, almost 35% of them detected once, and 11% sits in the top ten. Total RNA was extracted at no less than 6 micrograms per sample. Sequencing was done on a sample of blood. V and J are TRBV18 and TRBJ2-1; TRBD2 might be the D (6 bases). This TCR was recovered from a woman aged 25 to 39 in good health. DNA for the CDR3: TGTGCCGGCTCACCACGACTAGAGAGTGAGCAGTTCTTC. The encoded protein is CAGSPRLESEQFF. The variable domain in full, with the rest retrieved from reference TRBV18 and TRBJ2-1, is NAGVMQNPRHLVRRRGQEARLRCSPMKGHSHVYWYRQLPEEGLKFMVYLQKENIIDESGMPKERFSAEFPKEGPSILRIQQVVRGDSAAYFCAGSPRLESEQFFGPGTRLTVL.